This T cell receptor (beta chain) comes out of a study of cytomegalovirus exposure and HLA in healthy donors. Study findings and constraints: Several top significant clusters appeared, in a later analysis, to be linked to common viral pathogens.

Comment on this clone: Its antigen is as yet unknown.

PCR primers comprised 60 Vbeta and 13 Jbeta primers. The protocol was immunoSEQ multiplex PCR, while the TCRdb copy is restricted to in-frame clones and leaves out a portion. The sample has fewer than 45,000 clones. Germline V gives CDR1 SQVTM, CDR2 ANQGSEA. V lost 7 bases and J lost 2; bases outside the gene matches: 9. This CDR3 is 15 amino acids long. Each donor was healthy, and each was a bone marrow donor. The receptor's source is a middle-aged man in good health and CMV-seropositive. The V and J genes are TRBV29-1 and TRBJ2-2; 8 nucleotides match TRBD1. What was sequenced was PBMCs. The CDR3 DNA reads TGCAGCGGATTGGGGACAGGATTTAACACCGGGGAGCTGTTTTTT. Translated: CSGLGTGFNTGELFF.